The entry below describes one T cell receptor (beta chain). This record comes from a study of blood T cell repertoires in COVID-19. Germline lookup yields CDR1 LGHNA and CDR2 YSLEER. The CDR3 totals 16 residues. V shed 1 base and J shed 8 bases, with 17 bases lying between them. TCRdb's table, derived via immunoSEQ multiplex PCR, lists solely in-frame clones and lacks some. This sample has tens of thousands of clones; roughly 90% occur once, and the top ten carry roughly 2.7%. The TCR comes from an elderly man with acute or convalescent COVID-19. The sample comprised peripheral blood. The chain links TRBV4-3 to TRBJ1-4, with D tentatively TRBD1 (6 bases). The DNA of the CDR3 is TGCGCCAGCAGCCAAGGCGACAGGAGTATATTCGAAAAACTGTTTTTT. Translated: CASSQGDRSIFEKLFF.